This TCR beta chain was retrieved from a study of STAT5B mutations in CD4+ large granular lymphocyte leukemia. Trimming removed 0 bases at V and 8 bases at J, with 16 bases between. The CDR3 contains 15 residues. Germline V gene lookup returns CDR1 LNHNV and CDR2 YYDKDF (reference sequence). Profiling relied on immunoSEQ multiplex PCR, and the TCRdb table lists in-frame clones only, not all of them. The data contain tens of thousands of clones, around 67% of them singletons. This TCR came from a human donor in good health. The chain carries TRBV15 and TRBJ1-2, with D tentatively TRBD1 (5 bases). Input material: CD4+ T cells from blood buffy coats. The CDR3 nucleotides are TGTGCCACCAGCAGAGATCGGGACGTTCGGGAAGGCTACACCTTC. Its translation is CATSRDRDVREGYTF.